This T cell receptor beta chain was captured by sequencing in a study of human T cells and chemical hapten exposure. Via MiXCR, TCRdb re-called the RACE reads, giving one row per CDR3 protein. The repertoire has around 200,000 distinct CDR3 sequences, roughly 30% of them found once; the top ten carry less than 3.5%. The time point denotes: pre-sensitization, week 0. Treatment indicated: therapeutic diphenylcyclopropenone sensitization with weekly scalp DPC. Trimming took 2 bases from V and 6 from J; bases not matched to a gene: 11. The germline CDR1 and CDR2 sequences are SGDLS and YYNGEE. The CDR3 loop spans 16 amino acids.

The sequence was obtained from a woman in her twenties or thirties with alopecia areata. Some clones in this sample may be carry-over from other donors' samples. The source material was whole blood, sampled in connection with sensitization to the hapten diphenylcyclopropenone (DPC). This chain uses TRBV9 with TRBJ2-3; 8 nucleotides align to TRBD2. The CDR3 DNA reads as TGTGCCAGCAGCGTTCTCAGCGGGGGCGGCATGGATACGCAGTATTTT. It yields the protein CASSVLSGGGMDTQYF.